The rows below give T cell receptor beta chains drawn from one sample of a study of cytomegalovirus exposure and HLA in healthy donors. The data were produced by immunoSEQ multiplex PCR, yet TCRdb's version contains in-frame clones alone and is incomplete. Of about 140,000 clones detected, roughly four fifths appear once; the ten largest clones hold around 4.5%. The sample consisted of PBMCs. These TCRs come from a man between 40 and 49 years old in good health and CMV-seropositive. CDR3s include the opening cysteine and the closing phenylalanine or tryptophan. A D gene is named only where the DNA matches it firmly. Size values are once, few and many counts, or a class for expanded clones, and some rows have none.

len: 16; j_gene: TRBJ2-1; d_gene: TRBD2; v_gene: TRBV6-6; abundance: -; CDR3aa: CASSYPLAGNVNEQFF; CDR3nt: TGTGCCAGCAGTTACCCCCTAGCGGGAAACGTCAATGAGCAGTTCTTC
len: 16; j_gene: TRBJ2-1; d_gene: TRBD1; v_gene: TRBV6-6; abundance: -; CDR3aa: CASSYPNRDRDNEQFF; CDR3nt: TGTGCCAGCAGTTACCCTAACCGGGACAGGGACAATGAGCAGTTCTTC
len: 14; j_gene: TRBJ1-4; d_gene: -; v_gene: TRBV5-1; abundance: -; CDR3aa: CASRKTGFNEKLFF; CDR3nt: TGCGCCAGCAGAAAAACAGGGTTTAATGAAAAACTGTTTTTT
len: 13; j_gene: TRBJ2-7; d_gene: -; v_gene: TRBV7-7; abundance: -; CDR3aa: CASSQPGSLEQYF; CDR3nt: TGTGCCAGCAGCCAGCCGGGGTCGCTCGAGCAGTACTTC
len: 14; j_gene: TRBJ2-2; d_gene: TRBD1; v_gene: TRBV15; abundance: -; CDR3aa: CATSRGQGAGELFF; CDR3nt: TGTGCCACCAGCAGAGGCCAGGGGGCCGGGGAGCTGTTTTTT
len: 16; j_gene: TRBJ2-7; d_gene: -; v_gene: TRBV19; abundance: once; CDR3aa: CASSSMRGTDPYEQYF; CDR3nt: TGTGCCAGTAGTAGTATGAGGGGGACGGATCCCTACGAGCAGTACTTC
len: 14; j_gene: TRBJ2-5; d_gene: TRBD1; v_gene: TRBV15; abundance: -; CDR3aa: CATSRDRGQETQYF; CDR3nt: TGTGCCACCAGCAGGGACAGGGGCCAAGAGACCCAGTACTTC
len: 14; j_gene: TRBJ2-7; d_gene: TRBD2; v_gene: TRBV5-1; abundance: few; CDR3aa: CASSRGIGGYEQYF; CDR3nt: TGCGCCAGCAGCCGAGGGATCGGGGGGTACGAGCAGTACTTC
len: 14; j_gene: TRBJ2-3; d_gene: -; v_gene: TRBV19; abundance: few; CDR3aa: CATSLRVGPDTQYF; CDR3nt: TGTGCCACGAGTCTCAGGGTGGGTCCAGATACGCAGTATTTT
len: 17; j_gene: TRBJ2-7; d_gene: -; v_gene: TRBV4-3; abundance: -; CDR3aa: CASSQYQGGLSSYEQYF; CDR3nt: TGCGCCAGCAGCCAATACCAGGGGGGACTCTCCTCCTACGAGCAGTACTTC
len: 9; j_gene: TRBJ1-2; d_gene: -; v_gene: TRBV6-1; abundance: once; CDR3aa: CASPGGYTF; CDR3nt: TGTGCCAGCCCCGGGGGCTACACCTTC
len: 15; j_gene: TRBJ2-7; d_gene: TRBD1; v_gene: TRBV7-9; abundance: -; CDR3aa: CASSKTGTGGHEQYF; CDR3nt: TGTGCCAGCAGCAAGACCGGGACAGGGGGCCACGAGCAGTACTTC
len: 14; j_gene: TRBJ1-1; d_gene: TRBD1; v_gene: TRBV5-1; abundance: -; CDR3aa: CASSLGTVSSEAFF; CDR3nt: TGCGCCAGCAGCCTCGGGACAGTCTCCTCTGAAGCTTTCTTT
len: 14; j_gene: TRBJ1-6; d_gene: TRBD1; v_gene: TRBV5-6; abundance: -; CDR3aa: CASSSGTGGSPLHF; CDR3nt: TGTGCCAGCAGCTCCGGGACAGGGGGTTCACCCCTCCACTTT
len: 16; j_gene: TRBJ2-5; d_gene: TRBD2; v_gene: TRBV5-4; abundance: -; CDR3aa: CASSPGGLAVLETQYF; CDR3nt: TGTGCCAGCAGCCCCGGGGGACTAGCGGTTCTGGAGACCCAGTACTTC
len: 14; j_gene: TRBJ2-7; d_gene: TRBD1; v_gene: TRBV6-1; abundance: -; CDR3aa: CASRLDRNSYEQYF; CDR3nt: TGTGCCAGCAGGCTGGACAGGAACTCCTACGAGCAGTACTTC
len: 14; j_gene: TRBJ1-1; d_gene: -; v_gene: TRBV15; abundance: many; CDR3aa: CATSRKQGSTEAFF; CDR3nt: TGTGCCACCAGCAGAAAACAGGGAAGCACTGAAGCTTTCTTT
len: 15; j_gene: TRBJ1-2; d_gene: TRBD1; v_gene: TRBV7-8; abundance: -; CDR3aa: CASSLGTGALEGYTF; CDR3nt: TGTGCCAGCAGCTTAGGTACAGGGGCCTTGGAGGGCTACACCTTC
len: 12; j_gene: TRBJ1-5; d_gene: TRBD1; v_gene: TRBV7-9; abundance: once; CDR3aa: CASRTGDQPQHF; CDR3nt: TGTGCCAGCAGAACAGGGGATCAGCCCCAGCATTTT
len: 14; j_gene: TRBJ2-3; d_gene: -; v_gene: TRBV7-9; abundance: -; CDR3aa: CASSLGRSTDTQYF; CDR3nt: TGTGCCAGCAGCTTAGGTAGAAGCACAGATACGCAGTATTTT
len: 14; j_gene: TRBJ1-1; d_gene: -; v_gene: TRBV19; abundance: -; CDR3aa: CASSLVPGGTEAFF; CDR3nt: TGTGCCAGTAGCCTCGTACCGGGAGGCACTGAAGCTTTCTTT
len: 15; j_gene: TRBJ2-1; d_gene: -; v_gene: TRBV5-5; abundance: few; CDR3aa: CASSIAASSYNEQFF; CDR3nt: TGTGCCAGCAGCATAGCGGCCAGCTCCTACAATGAGCAGTTCTTC
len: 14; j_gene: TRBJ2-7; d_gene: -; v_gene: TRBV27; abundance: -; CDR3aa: CASSLSTGSYEQYF; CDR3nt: TGTGCCAGCAGTTTATCGACCGGGAGTTACGAGCAGTACTTC
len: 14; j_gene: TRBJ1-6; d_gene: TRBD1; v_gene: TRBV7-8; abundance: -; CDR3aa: CASSLVGGNSPLHF; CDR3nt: TGTGCCAGCAGCTTAGTAGGGGGCAATTCACCCCTCCACTTT
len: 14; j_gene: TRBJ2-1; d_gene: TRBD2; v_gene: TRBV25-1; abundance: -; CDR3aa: CASILAGGNGEQFF; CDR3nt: TGTGCCAGCATATTAGCGGGAGGGAACGGTGAGCAGTTCTTC
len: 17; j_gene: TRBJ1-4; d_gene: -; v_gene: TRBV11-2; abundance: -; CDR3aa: CASSLDRGFATNEKLFF; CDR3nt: TGTGCCAGCAGCTTAGATCGAGGGTTTGCAACTAATGAAAAACTGTTTTTT
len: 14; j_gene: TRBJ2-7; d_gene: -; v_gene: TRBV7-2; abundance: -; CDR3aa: CASSGNRATYEQYF; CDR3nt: TGTGCCAGCAGCGGAAACAGGGCAACCTACGAGCAGTACTTC
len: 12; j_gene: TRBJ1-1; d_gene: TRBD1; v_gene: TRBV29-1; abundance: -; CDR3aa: CSVPGQGTEAFF; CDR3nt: TGCAGCGTCCCGGGACAGGGAACTGAAGCTTTCTTT
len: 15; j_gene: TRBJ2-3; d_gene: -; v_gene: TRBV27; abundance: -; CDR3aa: CASQLGTLSTDTQYF; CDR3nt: TGTGCCAGCCAGCTAGGCACCCTGAGCACAGATACGCAGTATTTT
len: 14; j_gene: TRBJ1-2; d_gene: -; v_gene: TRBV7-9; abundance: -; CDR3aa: CASSLTGTPYGYTF; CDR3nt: TGTGCCAGCAGCTTAACAGGGACCCCCTATGGCTACACCTTC
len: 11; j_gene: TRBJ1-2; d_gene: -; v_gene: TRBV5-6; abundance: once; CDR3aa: CASSLAAGCTF; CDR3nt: TGTGCCAGCAGCTTGGCCGCAGGGTGCACCTTC
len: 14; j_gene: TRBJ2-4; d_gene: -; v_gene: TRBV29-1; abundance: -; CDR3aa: CSVGINLGVNIQYF; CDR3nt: TGCAGCGTTGGGATCAACCTCGGGGTGAACATTCAGTACTTC
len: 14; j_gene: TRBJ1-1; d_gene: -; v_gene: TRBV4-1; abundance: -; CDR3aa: CASKNGLRVTEAFF; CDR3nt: TGCGCCAGCAAGAACGGGCTGAGGGTCACTGAAGCTTTCTTT
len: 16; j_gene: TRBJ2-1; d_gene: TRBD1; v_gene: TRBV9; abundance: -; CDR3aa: CASSLGNRGSYNEQFF; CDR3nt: TGTGCCAGCTCGTTGGGGAACAGGGGGTCCTACAATGAGCAGTTCTTC
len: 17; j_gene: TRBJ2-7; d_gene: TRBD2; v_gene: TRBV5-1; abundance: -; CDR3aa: CASSPTASGRFPYEQYF; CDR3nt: TGCGCCAGCAGCCCTACGGCTAGCGGGAGGTTCCCCTACGAGCAGTACTTC
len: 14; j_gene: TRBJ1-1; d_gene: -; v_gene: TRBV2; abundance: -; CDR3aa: CASSGATGWTEAFF; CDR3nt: TGTGCCAGCAGTGGGGCTACAGGTTGGACTGAAGCTTTCTTT
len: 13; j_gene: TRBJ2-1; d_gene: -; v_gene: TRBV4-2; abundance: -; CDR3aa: CASSQDWSREQFF; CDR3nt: TGTGCCAGCAGCCAAGATTGGAGCCGGGAGCAGTTCTTC
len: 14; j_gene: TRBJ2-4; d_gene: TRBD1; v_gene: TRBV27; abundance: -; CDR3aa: CASSGHGQGNIQYF; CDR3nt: TGTGCCAGCAGTGGACACGGACAGGGTAACATTCAGTACTTC
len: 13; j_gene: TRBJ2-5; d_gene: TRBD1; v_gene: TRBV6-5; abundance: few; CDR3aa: CASRDRGRETQYF; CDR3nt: TGTGCCAGTAGGGACAGGGGGCGAGAGACCCAGTACTTC
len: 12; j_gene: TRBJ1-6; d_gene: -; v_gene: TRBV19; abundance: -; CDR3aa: CASSTRGDALHF; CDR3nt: TGTGCCAGTAGTACCAGGGGAGACGCCCTCCACTTT
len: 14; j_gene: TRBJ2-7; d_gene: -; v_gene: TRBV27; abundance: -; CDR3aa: CASRTNRNTYEQYF; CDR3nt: TGTGCCAGCAGAACTAATCGGAATACCTACGAGCAGTACTTC
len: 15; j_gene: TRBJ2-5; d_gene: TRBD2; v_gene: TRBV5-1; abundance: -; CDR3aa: CASSWTRGFQETQYF; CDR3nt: TGCGCCAGCAGCTGGACTAGGGGTTTTCAAGAGACCCAGTACTTC
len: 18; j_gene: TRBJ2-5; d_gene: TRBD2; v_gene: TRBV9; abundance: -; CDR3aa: CASSFRTSGRADQETQYF; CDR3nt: TGTGCCAGCAGCTTCCGGACTAGCGGGAGGGCCGACCAAGAGACCCAGTACTTC
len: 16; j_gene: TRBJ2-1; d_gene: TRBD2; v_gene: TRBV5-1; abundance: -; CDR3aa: CASSLPGTSGFNEQFF; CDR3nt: TGCGCCAGCAGTCTTCCCGGGACTAGCGGATTCAATGAGCAGTTCTTC
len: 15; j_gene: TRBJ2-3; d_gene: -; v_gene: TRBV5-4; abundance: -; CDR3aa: CASSPSGSRTDTQYF; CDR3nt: TGTGCCAGCAGCCCGTCGGGGTCCCGCACAGATACGCAGTATTTT
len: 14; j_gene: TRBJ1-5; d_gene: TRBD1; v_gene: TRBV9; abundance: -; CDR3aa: CASSGDRDNQPQHF; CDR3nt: TGTGCCAGCAGTGGGGACAGAGACAATCAGCCCCAGCATTTT
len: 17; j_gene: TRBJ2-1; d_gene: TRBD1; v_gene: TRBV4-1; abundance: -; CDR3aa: CASSHGTVPAQYNEQFF; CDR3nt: TGCGCCAGCAGCCACGGGACAGTGCCAGCCCAATACAATGAGCAGTTCTTC
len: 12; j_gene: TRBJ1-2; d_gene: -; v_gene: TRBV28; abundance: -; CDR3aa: CASSSGGVGYTF; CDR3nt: TGTGCCAGCAGTTCCGGCGGGGTTGGCTACACCTTC
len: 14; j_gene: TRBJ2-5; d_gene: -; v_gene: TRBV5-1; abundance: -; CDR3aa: CASSFAAYQETQYF; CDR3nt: TGCGCCAGCAGCTTCGCGGCGTACCAAGAGACCCAGTACTTC
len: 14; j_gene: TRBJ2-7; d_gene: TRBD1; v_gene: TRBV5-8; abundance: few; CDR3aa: CASSLGTGSEEQYF; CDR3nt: TGTGCCAGCAGCTTGGGGACAGGGAGTGAGGAGCAGTACTTC
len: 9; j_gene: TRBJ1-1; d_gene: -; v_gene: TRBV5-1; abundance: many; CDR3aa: CPQRTEAFF; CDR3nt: TGCCCTCAGCGGACTGAAGCTTTCTTT
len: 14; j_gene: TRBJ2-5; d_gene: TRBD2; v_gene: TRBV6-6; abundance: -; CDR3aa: CASRSGTSGPSMHF; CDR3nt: TGTGCCAGCAGGTCGGGGACTAGCGGTCCAAGTATGCACTTC
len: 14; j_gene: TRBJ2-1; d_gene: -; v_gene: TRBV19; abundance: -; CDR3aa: CASSIAGLVNEQFF; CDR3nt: TGTGCCAGTAGTATTGCGGGATTGGTGAATGAGCAGTTCTTC
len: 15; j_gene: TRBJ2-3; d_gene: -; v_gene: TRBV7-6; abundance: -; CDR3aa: CASSLAPEAPDTQYF; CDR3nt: TGTGCCAGCAGCTTAGCCCCGGAGGCCCCAGATACGCAGTATTTT
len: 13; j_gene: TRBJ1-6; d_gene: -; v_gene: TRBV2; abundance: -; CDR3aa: CASSERGGSPLHF; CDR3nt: TGTGCCAGCAGTGAGCGGGGAGGTTCACCCCTCCACTTT
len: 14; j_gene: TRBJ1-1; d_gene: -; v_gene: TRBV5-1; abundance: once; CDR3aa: CASSFSGVATEAFF; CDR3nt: TGCGCCAGCAGCTTCTCGGGTGTGGCCACTGAAGCTTTCTTT
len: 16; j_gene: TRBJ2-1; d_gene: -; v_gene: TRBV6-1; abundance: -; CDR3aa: CASSAAGPRLHNEQFF; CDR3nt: TGTGCCAGCAGTGCCGCGGGTCCGCGCCTACACAATGAGCAGTTCTTC
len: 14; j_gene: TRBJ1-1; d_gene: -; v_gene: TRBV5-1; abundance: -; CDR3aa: CASSPGTRNTEAFF; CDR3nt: TGCGCCAGCTCGCCCGGGACACGGAACACTGAAGCTTTCTTT
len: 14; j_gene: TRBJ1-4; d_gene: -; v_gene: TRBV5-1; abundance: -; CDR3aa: CASSYQATNEKLFF; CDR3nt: TGCGCCAGCAGCTACCAGGCAACTAATGAAAAACTGTTTTTT